The sequence of this T cell receptor beta chain was determined in a study of cytomegalovirus exposure and HLA in healthy donors. The overall study: The 130 or so validation repertoires and the approximately 630 first-cohort repertoires shared a platform, a later analysis reported. Study-wide points: Within the 130 or so validation repertoires, first-cohort TCR clusters tended to co-occur, according to a later analysis. The authors confirmed in vitro that three CMV-associated chains were specific for CMV antigens. The majority of TCR sequences were rare, yet some public TCRs appeared in many donors.

On this clone itself: What it binds is unknown.

Germline lookup yields CDR1 MNHEY and CDR2 SVGAGI. After removal of 5 bases from V and 6 bases from J, the junction contained 12 bases not matched to a gene. The CDR3 consists of 16 residues. This table comes from immunoSEQ multiplex PCR, and its TCRdb copy is limited to in-frame clones, with some not included. The table has roughly 250,000 clones, around nine tenths seen once. The chain uses TRBV6-5 and TRBJ2-1; 8 bases line up with TRBD1. Specimen: PBMCs. The receptor comes from a man between 18 and 35 years old in good health and CMV-seronegative. The CDR3 nucleotides read TGTGCCAGCAGTCACTACCAGGGGGCGCGCGGCAATGAGCAGTTCTTC. Translation: CASSHYQGARGNEQFF.